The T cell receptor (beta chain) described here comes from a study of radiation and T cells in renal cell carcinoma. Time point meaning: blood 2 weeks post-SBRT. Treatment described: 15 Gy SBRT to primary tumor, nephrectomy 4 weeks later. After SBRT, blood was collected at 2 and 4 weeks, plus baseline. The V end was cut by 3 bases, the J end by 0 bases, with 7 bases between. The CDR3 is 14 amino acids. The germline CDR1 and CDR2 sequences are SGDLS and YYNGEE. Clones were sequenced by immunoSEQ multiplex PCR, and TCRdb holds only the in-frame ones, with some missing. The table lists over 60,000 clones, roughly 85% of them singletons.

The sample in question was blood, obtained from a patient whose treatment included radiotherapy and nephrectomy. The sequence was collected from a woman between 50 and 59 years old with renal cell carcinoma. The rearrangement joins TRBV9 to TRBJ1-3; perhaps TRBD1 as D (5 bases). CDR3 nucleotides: TGTGCCAGCAGCGCCGGGACCTCTGGAAACACCATATATTTT. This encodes CASSAGTSGNTIYF.